This TCR beta chain appears in the sequencing data of a study of blood T cell repertoires in COVID-19. Study background: The study drew acute and convalescent COVID-19 samples from the United States, Italy and Spain. Sample material is recorded as cDNA or gDNA derived from T cells, B-cell-depleted T cells, or PBMCs.

The assay was immunoSEQ multiplex PCR, and TCRdb's table has in-frame clones only and misses some. The repertoire holds 200,000 or so clones, approximately 90% seen once, with 2.5% in the top ten. This CDR3 is built from 14 residues. CDR1 and CDR2 (germline): MDHEN, SYDVKM. Details on this clone: Germline and junction disagree at one end, which may indicate a read error.

Participants spanned ages about 18 to 90 years and resided in roughly 22 US areas. Participants' reported clinical history set cohort assignment. The sequencing sample was made of PBMCs or T cells enriched from blood (not recorded which). The source of this sequence is a woman aged 40 to 49 with acute COVID-19. The V and J genes are TRBV28 and TRBJ1-3; D is unresolved. The CDR3 DNA reads as TGTGCCAGCAGTTTACTCGGGGTGGGAAGCACCATATATTTT. Translating gives CASSLLGVGSTIYF.